Listed below are T cell receptor beta chains from one sample, sequenced in a study of Ad26.COV2.S vaccination and SARS-CoV-2 variants. Generated by immunoSEQ multiplex PCR, the TCRdb table keeps only in-frame clones and is missing some. The repertoire holds 300,000 to 400,000 clones, with more than 75% as singletons. The starting material was peripheral blood, obtained in a trial of Ad26.COV2.S vaccine versus placebo. The receptors come from a person aged 18-60 years who received the Ad26.COV2.S COVID-19 vaccine or a placebo. Each CDR3 is given with its conserved first and last residue. Each record gives: V gene, clone size, D gene, J gene, CDR3 DNA, CDR3 protein. A D gene is named only where the DNA matches it firmly. Size tells how often a clone was seen (once, few, many) or the class of an expanded clone, and some rows leave it out.

TRBV19	.	TRBD1	TRBJ2-1	TGTGCCAGTAGTATCATCTTAGGGACAGCCCGGAATGAGCAGTTCTTC	CASSIILGTARNEQFF
TRBV14	.	.	TRBJ2-7	TGTGCCAGCAGCCAAGGGTTCAGGGTCAGCGAGCAGTACTTC	CASSQGFRVSEQYF
TRBV28	.	TRBD2	TRBJ2-7	TGTGCCAGCAGTTCCATACCCCGGACTAGCAGGCACTACGAGCAGTACTTC	CASSSIPRTSRHYEQYF
TRBV18	.	.	TRBJ1-5	TGTGCCAGCTCCCCAAGGAGCAATCAGCCCCAGCATTTT	CASSPRSNQPQHF
TRBV10-3	.	.	TRBJ2-5	TGTGCCATCAGTGAAGAAGAACAGGAGACCCAGTACTTC	CAISEEEQETQYF
TRBV3-1/TRBV3-2	many	TRBD1	TRBJ1-4	TGTGCCAGCAGACCGGGACAGGGGCTCCGAAATGAAAAACTGTTTTTT	CASRPGQGLRNEKLFF
TRBV5-1	.	TRBD2	TRBJ2-1	TGCGCCAGCAGCTTTGGACTAGCGGGGGATCTGAATGAGCAGTTCTTC	CASSFGLAGDLNEQFF
TRBV18	.	.	TRBJ1-5	TGTGCCAGCTCACCTAGTGGCAATCAGCCCCAGCATTTT	CASSPSGNQPQHF
TRBV6-1	.	.	TRBJ2-7	TGTGCCAGCAGTGAGCGACGGTTTCAACCCTACGAGCAGTACTTC	CASSERRFQPYEQYF
TRBV29-1	.	.	TRBJ2-5	TGCAGCGTCGCCCCCAGCATGGAGACCCAGTACTTC	CSVAPSMETQYF
TRBV6-2/TRBV6-3	.	.	TRBJ2-7	TGTGCCAGCAGTTACTCACCCGGGGGCGAGCAGTACTTC	CASSYSPGGEQYF
TRBV18	.	TRBD1	TRBJ1-2	TGTGCCAGCTCACCAGGGGGACAGTATGGCTACACCTTC	CASSPGGQYGYTF
TRBV12-5	.	TRBD2	TRBJ2-7	TGTGCTAGTGGTTTCGAGGGGACTAGAGAGCAGTACTTC	CASGFEGTREQYF
TRBV11-2	.	TRBD2	TRBJ2-3	TGTGCCAGCAGCTATCTAGCGGGGGTCACAGATACGCAGTATTTT	CASSYLAGVTDTQYF
TRBV2	.	.	TRBJ2-4	TGTGCCATCCTTTTAGCGGTGGTAAACATTCAGTACTTC	CAILLAVVNIQYF
TRBV19	.	.	TRBJ2-7	TGTGCCAGTAGTACCCTTGGAGGAGGCTCCTACGAGCAGTACTTC	CASSTLGGGSYEQYF
TRBV7-2	.	.	TRBJ1-2	TGTGCCAGCAGCTTAGTAGCAGACCCCACCTTC	CASSLVADPTF
TRBV27	.	.	TRBJ1-1	TGTGCCAGCAGTTTATTATTCGGGGCAGGGAACACTGAAGCTTTCTTT	CASSLLFGAGNTEAFF
TRBV5-1	.	.	TRBJ2-1	TGCGCCACCCGGGGGGCAAATGAGCAGTTCTTC	CATRGANEQFF
TRBV6-5	.	TRBD2	TRBJ2-1	TGTGCCAGCAGCAGAAGCGGGAGCGCCAATGAGCAGTTCTTC	CASSRSGSANEQFF
TRBV20-1	.	TRBD2	TRBJ2-1	TGCAGTGCTAGTCCCGGGACTAGCGGGAGGACCTACAATGAGCAGTTCTTC	CSASPGTSGRTYNEQFF
TRBV20-1	.	.	TRBJ2-7	TGCAGTGCTGGCGACAGCTACGAGCAGTACTTC	CSAGDSYEQYF
TRBV30	.	.	TRBJ1-5	TGTGCCTGTTCAACGTCCGGCCTAAATCAGCCCCAGCATTTT	CACSTSGLNQPQHF
TRBV3-1/TRBV3-2	.	.	TRBJ1-5	TGTGCCAGCAGCCATAGACCGGAGGGACGGCCCCAGCATTTT	CASSHRPEGRPQHF
TRBV6-1	.	TRBD2	TRBJ2-2	TGTGCCAGCAGTGCTTTAGCCACCAGCGGGAGAGCCGGGGAGCTGTTTTTT	CASSALATSGRAGELFF
TRBV5-6	few	.	TRBJ2-2	TGTGCCAGCAGCTTGGGGGGATCGATACTTTCAATTAACACCGGGGAGCTGTTTTTT	CASSLGGSILSINTGELFF
TRBV5-1	.	.	TRBJ2-2	TGCGCCAGCAGCTTTCAGGGCCTCGACACCGGGGAGCTGTTTTTT	CASSFQGLDTGELFF
TRBV6-5	.	TRBD1	TRBJ1-6	TGTGCCAGCAGTTACTCCGGGACAGGGGGTTCACCCCTCCACTTT	CASSYSGTGGSPLHF
TRBV3-1/TRBV3-2	.	TRBD1	TRBJ2-7	TGTGCCAGCAGCCCCCGGACAGGGGACTCAAAGAAATCCTACGAGCAGTACTTC	CASSPRTGDSKKSYEQYF
TRBV11-2	.	.	TRBJ1-3	TGTGCCAGCAGCTTAGGATCCTCGGGGGGAAACACCATATATTTT	CASSLGSSGGNTIYF
TRBV6-5	.	.	TRBJ2-3	TGTGCCAGCGATAAGAAGGGAGATACGCAGTATTTT	CASDKKGDTQYF
TRBV7-2	.	TRBD2	TRBJ2-1	TGTGCCAGCAGAGTACCGGGACTAGCGAGTAATGAGCAGTTCTTC	CASRVPGLASNEQFF
TRBV5-1	.	.	TRBJ1-3	TGCGCCAGCAGCGCGAACGGACCTGCTCTGGACGGCACCATATATTTT	CASSANGPALDGTIYF
TRBV19	.	.	TRBJ1-2	TGTGCCAGTCGGGGAGGGCAGCCTGGGTATGGCTACACCTTC	CASRGGQPGYGYTF
TRBV5-6	.	TRBD2	TRBJ2-1	TGTGCCAGCAGCTGGGAGGGACTAGCGGGAGGATCATTCTTC	CASSWEGLAGGSFF
TRBV12-3/TRBV12-4	.	.	TRBJ2-7	TGTGCCAGCAGTTTACCCAGCTCCTACGAGCAGTACTTC	CASSLPSSYEQYF
TRBV19	.	.	TRBJ2-3	TGTGCCAGTAGTACATTCCATCGAGGGAAAGATACGCAGTATTTT	CASSTFHRGKDTQYF